This note documents a single T cell receptor beta chain sequence. The antigen remains undetermined. This record comes from a study of beta chain features in type 1 diabetes. Study in general: Regarding age, gender and cell yields, patients proved similar to healthy donors. General study points: Patients' naive, central memory and regulatory TCRB repertoires appeared more alike than those of healthy donors. PCR might favor shorter templates, but any such skew would affect patients and controls equally. Among patients with Type 1 diabetes, TCRB CDR3s were moderately but significantly shorter in every one of the four CD4+ subsets.

J was trimmed by 7 bases and V by 2 bases; bases with no gene match: 1. Germline assignment: CDR1 GTSNPN and CDR2 SVGIG (reference sequence). This CDR3 spans 13 amino acids. Of the isolated RNA, all was reverse transcribed, and so the sequenced material was expressed TCRB transcripts. Some clones are missing from TCRdb's copy, which holds only in-frame ones; the method was immunoSEQ multiplex PCR. The sample records roughly 260,000 clones, roughly 20% being singletons. This chain uses TRBV30 with TRBJ2-4; the match to TRBD1 covers 11 bases. The source is a woman aged 40 to 55 with type 1 diabetes. Material: naive CD4+ T cells from blood. The CDR3 region is CAWSWDRGNIQYF. As DNA, the CDR3 is TGTGCCTGGAGTTGGGACAGGGGGAACATTCAGTACTTC.